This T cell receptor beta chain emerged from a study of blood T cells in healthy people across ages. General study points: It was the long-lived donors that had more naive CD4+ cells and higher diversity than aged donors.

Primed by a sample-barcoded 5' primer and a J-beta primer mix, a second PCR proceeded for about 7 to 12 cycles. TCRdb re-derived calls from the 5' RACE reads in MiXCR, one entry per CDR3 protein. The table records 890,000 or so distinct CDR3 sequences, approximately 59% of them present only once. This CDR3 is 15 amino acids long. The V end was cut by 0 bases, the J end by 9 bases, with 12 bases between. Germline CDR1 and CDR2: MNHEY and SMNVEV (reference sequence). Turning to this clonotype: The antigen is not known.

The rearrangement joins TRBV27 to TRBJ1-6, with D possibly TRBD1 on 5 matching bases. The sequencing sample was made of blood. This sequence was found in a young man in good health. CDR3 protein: CASSLSPGRGSPLHF. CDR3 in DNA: TGTGCCAGCAGTTTATCGCCAGGGAGAGGTTCACCCCTCCACTTT.